These 29 T cell receptor beta chains share one sample of origin, sequenced in a study of synovial regulatory T cells in juvenile arthritis. TCRdb's table, derived via immunoSEQ multiplex PCR, lists solely in-frame clones and lacks some. The sample table includes 8,000 to 10,000 clones. Specimen: Treg cells from blood. Specified subset: remaining (HLA-DR-negative) circulating blood Treg cells. All receptors derive from a donor between 2 and 29 years old with juvenile idiopathic arthritis.

The CDR3 loop is CASSQQGGAYEQYF. This chain joins TRBV10-2 and TRBJ2-7. Germline V gene lookup returns CDR1 WSHSY and CDR2 SAAADI. CDR3 length: 14 residues. The entry carries no DNA sequence.

CDR3 sequence reads: CASSRLDLYEQYF. The V gene is TRBV27, the J gene TRBJ2-7; as DNA is missing, the TRBD2 call by TCRdb cannot be tested. The CDR3 length is 13 residues. A DNA sequence was not provided. From germline, CDR1 is MNHEY and CDR2 SMNVEV (reference sequence).

This chain joins TRBV6-5 and TRBJ1-1; checking the TCRdb D call of TRBD1 is not possible without DNA. The CDR3 consists of 14 residues. The DNA is not on file. Germline CDR1 reads MNHEY; CDR2 reads SVGAGI. The CDR3 reads CASSYVRGTTEAFF.

The rearrangement links TRBV5-1 to TRBJ2-7; TCRdb designates TRBD2, a call that cannot be tested without DNA. The CDR3 runs to 15 residues. No DNA accompanies this entry. Per germline, CDR1 SGHRS and CDR2 YFSETQ. CDR3 protein: CASSLSGTSGYEQYF.

The CDR3 reads CASSFGQGVSYEQYF. This sequence joins TRBV27 and TRBJ2-7; as DNA is missing, the TRBD1 call by TCRdb cannot be tested. The CDR3 loop spans 15 amino acids. No DNA accompanies this entry. Germline V gene data show CDR1 as MNHEY and CDR2 as SMNVEV (reference sequence).

The CDR3 sequence: CASSLGRYTDTQYF. This chain uses TRBV28 with TRBJ2-3; TCRdb designates TRBD1, a call that cannot be tested without DNA. Germline V gene data show CDR1 as MDHEN and CDR2 as SYDVKM. This CDR3 is 14 amino acids long. The protein alone is recorded here. The whole variable domain, filled in from reference TRBV28 and TRBJ2-3, reads DVKVTQSSRYLVKRTGEKVFLECVQDMDHENMFWYRQDPGLGLRLIYFSYDVKMKEKGDIPEGYSVSREKKERFSLILESASTNQTSMYLCASSLGRYTDTQYFGPGTRLTVL.

The chain is built from TRBV7-9 and TRBJ1-2. The CDR3 is made up of 16 amino acids. Only the protein is available. The germline V gene encodes CDR1 SEHNR and CDR2 FQNEAQ (reference sequence). The CDR3 sequence: CASSLVPGVTNYGYTF.

CDR3 sequence: CAIWDRNFSGNTIYF. V gene TRBV10-3 combines with J gene TRBJ1-3; lacking DNA, the TRBD1 call made by TCRdb goes unchecked. Germline CDR1 is ENHRY and CDR2 is SYGVKD. The CDR3 sequence is 15 residues long. No DNA sequence was recorded.

Notes on this clone: Given the absence of the conserved phenylalanine or tryptophan at the CDR3 end, a read error is likely. The genes are TRBV30 and TRBJ1-2. Per the germline V gene, CDR1 is GTSNPN and CDR2 is SVGIG (reference sequence). The CDR3 sequence is 8 residues long. The DNA sequence is not available. CDR3 region: CAWRTGTM.

The CDR3: CSGGYQLSVGTQYF. The chain has TRBV29-1 and TRBJ2-5. This CDR3 region has 14 residues. The record lacks a DNA sequence. CDR1 is SQVTM, CDR2 ANQGSEA, per germline.

The J gene is TRBJ1-5, the V gene TRBV19; TCRdb proposes TRBD1, but this gene call is untestable without DNA. This CDR3 spans 16 amino acids. The protein alone is recorded here. In germline, CDR1 is LNHDA, CDR2 SQIVND (reference sequence). The CDR3 sequence is CASSIVGARSNQPQHF.

The V gene is TRBV14, the J gene TRBJ2-7; the D gene TCRdb calls, TRBD2, cannot be checked with no DNA. The CDR3 length is 15 residues. The record lacks a DNA sequence. Germline CDR1 is SGHDN and CDR2 is FVKESK. The CDR3 is CASSQGLAGAREQYF. The whole variable domain, remainder taken from reference TRBV14 and TRBJ2-7, is EAGVTQFPSHSVIEKGQTVTLRCDPISGHDNLYWYRRVMGKEIKFLLHFVKESKQDESGMPNNRFLAERTGGTYSTLKVQPAELEDSGVYFCASSQGLAGAREQYFGPGTRLTVT.

The chain uses TRBV20-1 and TRBJ2-7; checking the TCRdb D call of TRBD1 is not possible without DNA. Germline CDR1 reads DFQATT; CDR2 reads SNEGSKA (reference sequence). This CDR3 has 11 residues. No nucleotide data were recorded. The CDR3 is CSAGVYDEQYF.

By frequency, this clone registers medium-sized. The genes are TRBV10-3 and TRBJ1-1; TCRdb picks TRBD1, but there is no DNA to check that call. Germline values: CDR1 ENHRY, CDR2 SYGVKD. This CDR3 is built from 14 residues. No DNA is recorded. The CDR3 loop reads CAIRDRGLDTEAFF.

The J gene is TRBJ1-3, the V gene TRBV7-9. CDR1 SEHNR and CDR2 FQNEAQ come from the germline V gene (reference sequence). This CDR3 has 17 amino acids. No coding sequence is recorded. CDR3 residues: CASSLVLVSSSGNTIYF.

The V gene is TRBV4-1, the J gene TRBJ2-7; checking the TCRdb D call of TRBD2 is not possible without DNA. CDR3 size: 20 residues. No coding sequence is recorded. Germline V gives CDR1 MGHRA, CDR2 YSYEKL. The CDR3 reads CASSPPGLFGLAGGFYEQYF.

This sequence joins TRBV4-1 and TRBJ1-4; no DNA is available, so the TRBD1 call from TCRdb remains unchecked. The V gene's germline CDR1 is MGHRA and CDR2 YSYEKL. The CDR3 loop spans 16 amino acids. The DNA is unrecorded. This CDR3 reads CASSPRSHRDGEKLFF.

The chain combines TRBV7-2 with TRBJ2-3; TCRdb indicates TRBD2, and absent DNA this call remains unverified. CDR3 length equals 18 residues. No nucleotide data were recorded. Looked up from germline, CDR1 is SGHTA and CDR2 is FQGNSA. This CDR3 is CASSLFPRVAKDTDTQYF. Supplemented by reference TRBV7-2 and TRBJ2-3, the full variable domain reads GAGVSQSPSNKVTEKGKDVELRCDPISGHTALYWYRQSLGQGLEFLIYFQGNSAPDKSGLPSDRFSAERTGGSVSTLTIQRTQQEDSAVYLCASSLFPRVAKDTDTQYFGPGTRLTVL.

CDR3 residues: CASSFGGRLAGSTDTQYF. The chain has TRBV13 and TRBJ2-3; the D call of TRBD2 rests on TCRdb alone, since no DNA is present to check it. Germline V gene data show CDR1 as PRHDT and CDR2 as FYEKMQ (reference sequence). CDR3 size: 18 residues. No DNA has been recorded.

The chain has TRBV5-1 and TRBJ2-3; TCRdb lists TRBD2, though no DNA is available to test this call. CDR3 length equals 14 residues. Only the protein sequence is given. CDR1 and CDR2 (germline): SGHRS, YFSETQ. The chain's CDR3 is CASSLRLAADTQYF. Complete variable domain (other parts from reference TRBV5-1 and TRBJ2-3): KAGVTQTPRYLIKTRGQQVTLSCSPISGHRSVSWYQQTPGQGLQFLFEYFSETQRNKGNFPGRFSGRQFSNSRSEMNVSTLELGDSALYLCASSLRLAADTQYFGPGTRLTVL.

This chain connects TRBV6-1 to TRBJ2-2. This CDR3 contains 13 residues. The DNA is not on file. Germline lookup yields CDR1 MNHNS and CDR2 SASEGT. Here the CDR3 reads CASRPSTAGELFF.

The J gene is TRBJ2-2, the V gene TRBV5-6; TCRdb calls TRBD2, which cannot be checked without DNA. Germline V CDR1 and CDR2: SGHDT, YYEEEE. This CDR3 is built from 13 residues. The DNA is unrecorded. CDR3 in amino acids: CASSFRGSRELFF.

The genes are TRBV9 and TRBJ2-5; TCRdb proposes TRBD2, but this gene call is untestable without DNA. The CDR3 is 15 residues long. No DNA is listed. The germline gives CDR1 SGDLS, CDR2 YYNGEE. CDR3 protein: CASSLLGTSEETQYF.

V is TRBV9 and J is TRBJ2-2; as DNA is missing, the TRBD2 call by TCRdb cannot be tested. Germline assignment: CDR1 SGDLS and CDR2 YYNGEE. This CDR3 is 17 amino acids long. The DNA is not on file. The CDR3 sequence is CASSVVPGTPSARELFF.

The chain couples TRBV4-1 to TRBJ2-5; TCRdb designates TRBD2, a call that cannot be tested without DNA. This CDR3 is 14 amino acids long. Only the protein is available. Germline V gene lookup returns CDR1 MGHRA and CDR2 YSYEKL. CDR3 residues: CASSQDGRVETQYF.

The chain has TRBV7-3 and TRBJ1-2. Per germline, CDR1 SGHTA and CDR2 FQGTGA. The CDR3 consists of 12 residues. DNA was not recorded. The CDR3 sequence is CASSSRGAGYTF. Full variable domain (remainder filled in from reference TRBV7-3 and TRBJ1-2): GAGVSQTPSNKVTEKGKYVELRCDPISGHTALYWYRQSLGQGPEFLIYFQGTGAADDSGLPNDRFFAVRPEGSVSTLKIQRTERGDSAVYLCASSSRGAGYTFGSGTRLTVV.

The gene calls are TRBV19 and TRBJ2-1; TCRdb's D call of TRBD2 is untestable without DNA. The CDR3 extends over 14 amino acids. No DNA appears here. CDR1 LNHDA and CDR2 SQIVND come from the germline V gene (reference sequence). This CDR3 reads CASSISSAGGNKFF. The complete variable domain, with remaining parts taken from reference TRBV19 and TRBJ2-1, reads DGGITQSPKYLFRKEGQNVTLSCEQNLNHDAMYWYRQDPGQGLRLIYYSQIVNDFQKGDIAEGYSVSREKKESFPLTVTSAQKNPTAFYLCASSISSAGGNKFFGPGTRLTVL.

This CDR3 is CASSPPGHSYGYTF. The chain carries TRBV11-2 and TRBJ1-2; TCRdb reports TRBD1, a call that lacks DNA to check it against. This CDR3 has 14 residues. DNA is not recorded here. Germline CDR1 SGHAT, CDR2 FQNNGV.

This chain joins TRBV27 and TRBJ1-2; TCRdb names TRBD1, which stays unverified in the absence of DNA. CDR1 and CDR2 from the germline V gene are MNHEY and SMNVEV (reference sequence). This CDR3 has 13 residues. No DNA has been recorded. Here the CDR3 reads CASSLQKNYGYTF.